These T cell receptor beta chains were read from a single sample in a study of shared clonotypes between healthy human individuals. Assay: immunoSEQ multiplex PCR; the TCRdb copy retains only in-frame clones and omits some. Among roughly 2.5 million clones listed, more than 90% were seen once. The material sequenced was naive CD4+ T cells sorted from blood. The receptors were sampled from a man aged 18 to 29 in good health. The CDR3 runs from the conserved cysteine through the conserved F or W. Fields, in order: J gene, D gene, V gene, clone size, CDR3 DNA, CDR3 protein. The D gene is left open where the match is weak. Only some rows state a clone size, as once, few, many or a class for expanded clones.

>TRBJ2-6|NA|TRBV4-3|NA
TGCGCCAGCAGCCAAGATGGCACCCGCTCTGGGGCCAACGTCCTGACTTTC
CASSQDGTRSGANVLTF
>TRBJ1-1|NA|TRBV14|NA
TGTGCCAGCAGACTAGGACTGGAAGCTTTCTTT
CASRLGLEAFF
>TRBJ1-4|NA|TRBV11-2|NA
TGTGCCAGCAGCTCGACAGGACTCGGAAAACTGTTTTTT
CASSSTGLGKLFF
>TRBJ2-1|NA|TRBV7-9|NA
TGTGCCAGCAGCTTTACCCGGGAGCTTCGGAATGAGCAGTTCTTC
CASSFTRELRNEQFF
>TRBJ2-1|TRBD2|TRBV7-8|NA
TGTGCCAGCAGCTTTCGGGAGGGCCCGTGGAATGAGCAGTTCTTC
CASSFREGPWNEQFF
>TRBJ2-7|TRBD1|TRBV11-2|NA
TGTGCCAGCAGCTTAGATTCGGGACAGTACTCCTACGAGCAGTACTTC
CASSLDSGQYSYEQYF
>TRBJ2-7|TRBD1|TRBV7-9|NA
TGTGCCAGCACTCCCGAGGGTAGGGGGCCCCTCTCCTACGAGCAGTACTTC
CASTPEGRGPLSYEQYF
>TRBJ1-2|NA|TRBV12-1|NA
TGTGCCAGCAGCCCCCGGACAGGGGGCTGTGGCTACACCTTC
CASSPRTGGCGYTF
>TRBJ1-6|NA|TRBV18|NA
TGTGCCAGCTCACCCCGGGGAGGGGGTCCGACACCCCTCCACTTT
CASSPRGGGPTPLHF
>TRBJ1-1|NA|TRBV19|NA
TGTGCCAGTGGAACCACAGGGCAGGGCACTGAAGCTTTCTTT
CASGTTGQGTEAFF
>TRBJ1-1|NA|TRBV5-4|NA
TGTGCCAGCAGCCTACCTATTGGGGGGGGCACTGAAGCTTTCTTT
CASSLPIGGGTEAFF
>TRBJ2-1|NA|TRBV19|once
TGTGCCAGTAGTCCGCATAAGGTCTACAATGAGCAGTTCTTC
CASSPHKVYNEQFF
>TRBJ2-3|NA|TRBV5-1|NA
TGCGCCAGCAGCTTGTACGGGGGCACAGATACGCAGTATTTT
CASSLYGGTDTQYF
>TRBJ2-7|NA|TRBV6-6|NA
TGTGCCAGCAGTCGACAGAATTACGAGCAGTACTTC
CASSRQNYEQYF
>TRBJ2-1|TRBD2|TRBV6-1|NA
TGTGCCAGCAGCCTTACTAGCGGGCTGGGTGGTGAGCAGTTCTTC
CASSLTSGLGGEQFF
>TRBJ1-2|NA|TRBV10-3|NA
TGTGCCATCAGTGCCCCCGGGATGAGTGAAGGACATGGCTACACCTTC
CAISAPGMSEGHGYTF
>TRBJ2-7|NA|TRBV2|NA
TGTGCCAGCAGGGGCATTCGGGACTCCTCCCTCTACGAGCAGTACTTC
CASRGIRDSSLYEQYF
>TRBJ1-5|NA|TRBV30|few
TGTGCCTGGAGTATAGGACGGGACAATCAGCCCCAGCATTTT
CAWSIGRDNQPQHF
>TRBJ1-1|NA|TRBV6-1|NA
TGTGCCAGCAGGATAATTACTGAAGCTTTCTTT
CASRIITEAFF
>TRBJ2-3|NA|TRBV9|NA
TGTGCCAGCAGCGTAGCGGTAGGGCGCACAGATACGCAGTATTTT
CASSVAVGRTDTQYF
>TRBJ2-2|TRBD2|TRBV6-5|NA
TGTGCCAGCAACTCGGGGACTAGCCACTTCGGGGAGCTGTTTTTT
CASNSGTSHFGELFF
>TRBJ1-1|NA|TRBV11-2|NA
TGTGCCAGCAGCTTAGACAGCCCGAACACTGAAGCTTTCTTT
CASSLDSPNTEAFF
>TRBJ1-4|NA|TRBV7-9|NA
TGTGCCAGCAGCTTACGAGCGGGGGCAACTAATGAAAAACTGTTTTTT
CASSLRAGATNEKLFF
>TRBJ1-1|TRBD1|TRBV9|NA
TGTGCCAGCAGCGTCCCCTCGCCGGGACAGGGGAACACTGAAGCTTTCTTT
CASSVPSPGQGNTEAFF
>TRBJ2-1|TRBD1|TRBV5-1|NA
TGCGCCAGCAACCAGGGACAGGGGGCAATACGGTACTACAATGAGCAGTTCTTC
CASNQGQGAIRYYNEQFF
>TRBJ1-4|NA|TRBV29-1|NA
TGCAGCGTTGAACAGGGCGCAACTAATGAAAAACTGTTTTTT
CSVEQGATNEKLFF
>TRBJ1-5|NA|TRBV6-6|NA
TGTGCCAGCAGTTACCCAGCCCAGCCCCAGCATTTT
CASSYPAQPQHF
>TRBJ2-1|TRBD1|TRBV5-1|NA
TGCGCCAGCAGCTACGACAGGGTTGGAGGCAATGAGCAGTTCTTC
CASSYDRVGGNEQFF